A selection of T cell receptor beta chains follows, all from one sample in a study of T cells in localized non-small cell lung cancer. Measured with immunoSEQ multiplex PCR; TCRdb has only the in-frame clones, and not every one. The repertoire has around 130,000 clones, roughly 90% of them found once; the top ten carry over 1.5%. The source was peripheral blood, collected before any cancer treatment. The receptors shown here come from a female donor at least 60 years old with stage I lung adenocarcinoma. Both conserved end residues are part of each CDR3. D genes are given only for firm matches. Expanded clones are given a class, and other clones once, few, many or no size at all.

cdr3_nt: TGTGCCAGCTCAAGACACAGGGGCGACACCGGGGAGCTGTTTTTT
cdr3_aa: CASSRHRGDTGELFF
j_call: TRBJ2-2
clone_size: .
d_call: TRBD1
v_call: TRBV18

cdr3_nt: TGTGCCATCAGTCGCGCCACAGATACGCAGTATTTT
cdr3_aa: CAISRATDTQYF
j_call: TRBJ2-3
clone_size: .
d_call: .
v_call: TRBV10-3

cdr3_nt: TGCGCCAGCAGTGAAGCAGCGGGAGTCCCCTATACGCAGTATTTT
cdr3_aa: CASSEAAGVPYTQYF
j_call: TRBJ2-3
clone_size: once
d_call: TRBD2
v_call: TRBV10-1

cdr3_nt: TGTGCCAGTAGTATTGGAGCAGGGGACGTCTACGAGCAGTACTTC
cdr3_aa: CASSIGAGDVYEQYF
j_call: TRBJ2-7
clone_size: once
d_call: .
v_call: TRBV19

cdr3_nt: TGCGCCAGCAGCTTGGTAGGCCCTAACTATGGCTACACCTTC
cdr3_aa: CASSLVGPNYGYTF
j_call: TRBJ1-2
clone_size: .
d_call: .
v_call: TRBV5-1

cdr3_nt: TGCGCCAGCTGCAATAGCGGGAGGGCCGGAGAGCAGTTCTTC
cdr3_aa: CASCNSGRAGEQFF
j_call: TRBJ2-1
clone_size: .
d_call: TRBD2
v_call: TRBV10-1

cdr3_nt: TGTGCCACCACCTCGGGGGCCAACAATGAGCAGTTCTTC
cdr3_aa: CATTSGANNEQFF
j_call: TRBJ2-1
clone_size: .
d_call: .
v_call: TRBV15

cdr3_nt: TGTGCCATTGGGTGGCGGGAATACAATGAGCAGTTCTTC
cdr3_aa: CAIGWREYNEQFF
j_call: TRBJ2-1
clone_size: few
d_call: .
v_call: TRBV10-3

cdr3_nt: TGTGCCAGCACCCCCCGAGGACAGGGCGGGTGTACCTTC
cdr3_aa: CASTPRGQGGCTF
j_call: TRBJ1-2
clone_size: .
d_call: TRBD1
v_call: TRBV7-9

cdr3_nt: TGTGCCAGCTCACCGGACAGGGACTATGGCTACACCTTC
cdr3_aa: CASSPDRDYGYTF
j_call: TRBJ1-2
clone_size: few
d_call: TRBD1
v_call: TRBV18

cdr3_nt: TGTGCCAGCAGTCGGTGGGGGGCTGTGGGCACTGAAGCTTTCTTT
cdr3_aa: CASSRWGAVGTEAFF
j_call: TRBJ1-1
clone_size: .
d_call: .
v_call: TRBV27

cdr3_nt: TGTGCCAGCAGTCCAACAGGGGTCGGAAACACCATATATTTT
cdr3_aa: CASSPTGVGNTIYF
j_call: TRBJ1-3
clone_size: .
d_call: TRBD1
v_call: TRBV7-3

cdr3_nt: TGTGCCAGCAGCATAGGGACAGCGCCCCGTTGGTTC
cdr3_aa: CASSIGTAPRWF
j_call: TRBJ2-7
clone_size: .
d_call: TRBD1
v_call: TRBV11-2

cdr3_nt: TGCGCCAGCAGCAAACTAGCGGAAGAGACCCAGTACTTC
cdr3_aa: CASSKLAEETQYF
j_call: TRBJ2-5
clone_size: few
d_call: TRBD2
v_call: TRBV5-1